This entry lists 18 T cell receptor beta chains sequenced from one sample in a study of CD8 T cells in ankylosing spondylitis (dated by TCRdb to about 2017). Library construction relied on 5' RACE. The data were produced on an Illumina HiSeq 2500. The public reads were quality trimmed at Q25 with fastp and then assembled into clones with MiXCR by TCRdb, keeping productive beta chains. Each CDR3 protein gets just one entry, which takes the most common genes and DNA from the rows behind it. The sample contains some 250,000 distinct CDR3 sequences, more than 20% of them found a single time. Of the sample, roughly 0.67% is held by the ten largest clones. The sequenced material came from blood, either unsorted or a sorted T cell fraction (not recorded which). The receptor source for this set is a male donor with ankylosing spondylitis or in good health (not recorded which).

This clonotype was picked up many times. The V call is TRBV18, the J call TRBJ1-5, with a tentative D call TRBD1 (5 bases). V was pared by 3 bases and J by 5 bases, with 11 bases between. Germline V lookup: CDR1 KGHSH, CDR2 LQKENI. The CDR3 is made up of 14 amino acids. The chain's CDR3 is CASSPQGGDQPQHF. In nucleotides, the CDR3 is TGTGCCAGCTCACCCCAGGGTGGTGATCAGCCCCAGCATTTT.

The V call is TRBV29-1, the J call TRBJ2-5; 7 bases agree with TRBD2. CDR1 is SQVTM and CDR2 is ANQGSEA in the germline V gene. The CDR3 contains 12 residues. J lost 3 bases, V lost 8 bases, and 6 bases had no gene match. In DNA, the CDR3 is TGCAGCTCTGGGGAGGGGAAAGAGACCCAGTACTTC. Translation: CSSGEGKETQYF.

This chain uses TRBV30 with TRBJ2-3, with D unclear. The CDR3 is made up of 11 amino acids. Per germline, CDR1 GTSNPN and CDR2 SVGIG (reference sequence). V was clipped by 2 bases and J by 6 bases, with 6 bases between them. The CDR3 DNA is TGTGCCTGGAGTCCTGTGGATACGCAGTATTTT. It yields the protein CAWSPVDTQYF.

CDR3 in amino acids: CSASSGTGKLKDEQYF. DNA for the CDR3: TGCAGTGCTAGTTCCGGGACAGGAAAACTCAAGGACGAGCAGTACTTC. The gene calls are TRBV20-1 and TRBJ2-7; the match to TRBD1 covers 8 bases. Germline values: CDR1 DFQATT, CDR2 SNEGSKA (reference sequence). The CDR3 is 16 residues long. The trim removed 3 bases at V and 5 bases at J, leaving 15 bases unmatched.

This clonotype was counted a few times. The chain joins TRBV20-1 to TRBJ1-5; D ambiguous. The CDR3 is 14 residues long. Germline V lookup: CDR1 DFQATT, CDR2 SNEGSKA (reference sequence). Trimming took off 0 bases at V and 0 bases at J, with 6 bases between the two ends. In DNA, the CDR3 is TGCAGTGCTAGAGACAGAGTTAGCAATCAGCCCCAGCATTTT. Its translation: CSARDRVSNQPQHF.

The chain uses TRBV3-1 and TRBJ2-5; D call uncertain. The CDR3 loop spans 12 amino acids. The V and J ends lost 2 bases and 5 bases respectively, with 6 bases between them. CDR1 and CDR2 from the germline V gene are LGHDT and YNNKEL (reference sequence). CDR3 sequence: CASSQPRETQYF. CDR3 nucleotide sequence: TGTGCCAGCAGCCAACCAAGGGAGACCCAGTACTTC.

CDR3: CASSLQGARNIQYF. The CDR3, as DNA: TGTGCCAGCAGTTTACAGGGGGCTCGGAACATTCAGTACTTC. The chain links TRBV12-3 or TRBV12-4 to TRBJ2-4; 8 nucleotides agree with TRBD1. The CDR3 is 14 amino acids. Unmatched junction bases numbered 4, after V lost 2 bases and J lost 7 bases.

This clonotype was seen only a few times. V usage is TRBV20-1 and J usage is TRBJ2-7; 10 bases fit TRBD2. This CDR3 has 15 residues. V lost 1 base and J lost 4; bases outside the gene matches: 7. In germline, CDR1 is DFQATT, CDR2 SNEGSKA (reference sequence). CDR3 in DNA: TGCAGTGCTAGAGTGGCTAGCGGGGGCGGTTACGAGCAGTACTTC. It codes for CSARVASGGGYEQYF.

This clonotype was observed many times. V and J are TRBV2 and TRBJ2-3, with D perhaps matching TRBD1 or TRBD2 (5 bases each). Germline V lookup: CDR1 SNHLY, CDR2 FYNNEI. V lost 3 bases and J 1 base, leaving 11 bases between the germline ends. The length of the CDR3 is 15 residues. This CDR3 reads CASSERLGRTDTQYF. CDR3 nucleotides: TGTGCCAGCAGTGAGAGACTGGGACGCACAGATACGCAGTATTTT.

J is TRBJ2-2 and V is TRBV20-1, with 8 bases that match TRBD1. There are 14 residues in the CDR3. With V trimmed by 5 bases and J by 5 bases, 7 bases remained unmatched. Germline loops: CDR1 DFQATT, CDR2 SNEGSKA (reference sequence). In DNA form, the CDR3 reads TGCAGTGCTTCGGACAGGGCGCGGACCGGGGAGCTGTTTTTT. It codes for CSASDRARTGELFF.

This clonotype has a count of ten or more. The CDR3 DNA reads as TGTGCCAGCAGCTTGGGGGGGAAAAATTCACCCCTCCACTTT. It translates to CASSLGGKNSPLHF. The genes are TRBV5-6 and TRBJ1-6; the D gene is possibly TRBD1 (5 bases). CDR1 and CDR2 (germline): SGHDT, YYEEEE. The V end lost 0 bases, the J end lost 7 bases, and 8 bases lay between the germline ends. The CDR3 covers 14 residues.

Of note for this clonotype: A much larger clone lies one base from this, so it may be a read error. This chain links TRBV20-1 with TRBJ2-7; 11 nucleotides agree with TRBD2. The CDR3 sequence is 15 residues long. The trim removed 0 bases at V and 2 bases at J, leaving 3 bases unmatched. Germline V gene sequence: CDR1 DFQATT, CDR2 SNEGSKA (reference sequence). This chain's CDR3 is CSARDPSGGTYEQYF. The CDR3 DNA sequence: TGCAGTGCTAGAGATCCTAGCGGGGGGACCTACGAGCAGTACTTC.

This sequence joins TRBV3-1 and TRBJ1-2; D unclear. CDR3 size: 12 residues. Germline CDR1 is LGHDT and CDR2 is YNNKEL (reference sequence). Trimming stripped 2 bases from V and 2 bases from J, with 3 bases between. This chain's CDR3 is CASSQQNYGYTF. CDR3 bases: TGTGCCAGCAGCCAACAGAACTATGGCTACACCTTC. The full variable domain, with the rest looked up from reference TRBV3-1 and TRBJ1-2, is DTAVSQTPKYLVTQMGNDKSIKCEQNLGHDTMYWYKQDSKKFLKIMFSYNNKELIINETVPNRFSPKSPDKAHLNLHINSLELGDSAVYFCASSQQNYGYTFGSGTRLTVV.

The V and J genes are TRBV11-3 and TRBJ2-2; D is ambiguous. In germline, CDR1 is SGHNT, CDR2 YENEEA. This CDR3 has 14 residues. V shed 0 bases and J shed 6 bases, with 8 bases lying between them. The CDR3 nucleotides are TGTGCCAGCAGCTTAGACCGTCCGGCCGGGGAGCTGTTTTTT. It yields the protein CASSLDRPAGELFF.

This clonotype was recorded once. V usage is TRBV5-1 and J usage is TRBJ2-2, with TRBD1 matching over 7 bases. The CDR3 loop spans 17 amino acids. Germline V CDR1 and CDR2: SGHRS, YFSETQ. V was pared by 4 bases and J by 4 bases, with 13 bases of the junction left unmatched. The CDR3 DNA reads as TGCGCCAGCAGCCCGGCCGGGACAGAAGACCCCACCGGGGAGCTGTTTTTT. Protein sequence: CASSPAGTEDPTGELFF. Using reference TRBV5-1 and TRBJ2-2 for the parts outside the CDR3, the full variable domain is KAGVTQTPRYLIKTRGQQVTLSCSPISGHRSVSWYQQTPGQGLQFLFEYFSETQRNKGNFPGRFSGRQFSNSRSEMNVSTLELGDSALYLCASSPAGTEDPTGELFFGEGSRLTVL.

This clonotype was seen more than once but under ten times. The V call is TRBV12-3 or TRBV12-4, the J call TRBJ2-7; D remains unclear. Between the trimmed V and J ends, which lost 4 bases and 1 base, there was a span of 11 bases. The CDR3 runs to 14 residues. CDR3: CASSSSTGSYEQYF. The CDR3 nucleotides are TGTGCCAGCAGTTCTTCCACCGGGTCCTACGAGCAGTACTTC.

This clonotype appeared a single time. The J gene is TRBJ2-5, the V gene TRBV12-3 or TRBV12-4, with TRBD1 identical over 9 bases. V was clipped by 3 bases and J by 5 bases; unmatched bases: 7. The CDR3 has 15 residues. In nucleotides, the CDR3 is TGTGCCAGCAGTTTTGGGACAGGGTATCGGGAGACCCAGTACTTC. Its translation: CASSFGTGYRETQYF.

V is TRBV20-1 and J is TRBJ2-1, with a possible D match to TRBD2 (5 bases). The CDR3 extends over 10 amino acids. The V gene lost 5 bases and the J gene lost 7 bases, with 6 bases spanning the gap. Germline-derived CDR1 and CDR2 are DFQATT and SNEGSKA (reference sequence). The CDR3 protein is CSAGLNEQFF. In nucleotides, the CDR3 is TGCAGTGCTGGACTTAATGAGCAGTTCTTC.